The 17 T cell receptor beta chains presented below share a single source sample, sequenced in a study of naive and memory T cell subsets. The beta constant-region primer was an equimolar mix of two oligonucleotides covering TRBC1 and TRBC2. TCRdb redid the calling of the UMI-ligation and nested PCR reads with MiXCR, one entry per CDR3 protein. The table has 70,000 to 95,000 distinct CDR3 sequences, 7% seen once. Specimen: central memory CD4+ T cells from blood. The receptor source for this set is a human donor in good health.

This clonotype was seen a handful of times. The chain carries TRBV20-1 and TRBJ2-7; D may be TRBD1 (5 bases). V gave up 6 bases and J gave up 7 bases, with 13 bases separating them. The V gene's germline CDR1 is DFQATT and CDR2 SNEGSKA (reference sequence). The CDR3 extends over 11 amino acids. CDR3 nucleotide sequence: TGCAGTGCCCAGGGCCCGAGGGAGCAGTACTTC. Protein product: CSAQGPREQYF.

This clonotype was recorded many times. J is TRBJ1-2 and V is TRBV7-2; D is possibly TRBD1 (5 bases). The CDR3 sequence is 16 residues long. Trimming took 4 bases from V and 0 from J, leaving 15 bases between them. Germline CDR1 reads SGHTA; CDR2 reads FQGNSA. For the CDR3, the DNA is TGTGCCAGCAGCTCCTGGGGGGGTCTTCCTAACTATGGCTACACCTTC. Amino acids: CASSSWGGLPNYGYTF. The full variable domain, rest sourced from reference TRBV7-2 and TRBJ1-2, is GAGVSQSPSNKVTEKGKDVELRCDPISGHTALYWYRQSLGQGLEFLIYFQGNSAPDKSGLPSDRFSAERTGGSVSTLTIQRTQQEDSAVYLCASSSWGGLPNYGYTFGSGTRLTVV.

This clonotype appeared many times. V and J are TRBV4-3 and TRBJ2-5; 8 nucleotides align to TRBD2. This CDR3 is 15 amino acids long. Per germline, CDR1 LGHNA and CDR2 YSLEER. Trimming removed 8 bases from V and 2 bases from J; junction bases left unmatched: 10. For the CDR3, the DNA is TGCGCCAGCTCTTCCTCGGGGGGGTCTCAAGAGACCCAGTACTTC. Translated, it gives CASSSSGGSQETQYF.

This clonotype has more than one count but fewer than ten. The genes are TRBV2 and TRBJ1-4; 7 positions agree with TRBD1. This CDR3 is 15 amino acids long. V dropped 1 base and J dropped 10; count of bases not matched to a gene: 9. The V gene's germline CDR1 is SNHLY and CDR2 FYNNEI. The CDR3 here is CASSEGHGQAAKLFF. CDR3 coding DNA: TGTGCCAGCAGTGAAGGACATGGACAGGCGGCAAAACTGTTTTTT.

This clonotype was counted between two and nine times. V is TRBV7-3 and J is TRBJ2-2; D could derive from TRBD1 or TRBD2 (6 bases each). This CDR3 has 14 residues. Trimming left V 6 bases short and J 4 bases short, with 12 bases between. CDR1 and CDR2 from the germline V gene are SGHTA and FQGTGA. The CDR3 DNA is TGTGCCAGCAGAAGCGGAGGGGGCACCGGGGAGCTGTTTTTT. Its translation: CASRSGGGTGELFF.

Here the CDR3 DNA reads TGCAGTGCTAGGGACACCTACTACGAGCAGTACTTC. Protein: CSARDTYYEQYF. The V gene is TRBV20-1, the J gene TRBJ2-7, with D possibly matching TRBD1 (5 bases). The V and J ends lost 3 bases and 3 bases respectively, with 9 bases between them. The CDR3 has 12 residues. Germline CDR1 DFQATT, CDR2 SNEGSKA (reference sequence).

V and J are TRBV30 and TRBJ2-1; the match to TRBD2 covers 8 bases. The V gene end was trimmed by 3 bases and the J gene end by 7 bases; junction bases not matched to a gene: 5. CDR3 length equals 13 residues. Germline CDR1 and CDR2: GTSNPN and SVGIG (reference sequence). CDR3 protein: CAWRKVAGNEQFF. CDR3 bases: TGTGCCTGGAGGAAAGTAGCGGGAAATGAGCAGTTCTTC.

The chain couples TRBV10-3 to TRBJ2-7; TRBD2 aligns across 10 bases. V lost 3 bases and J lost 2; bases outside the gene matches: 7. Germline CDR1 and CDR2: ENHRY and SYGVKD. The CDR3 is made up of 16 amino acids. CDR3 in amino acids: CAISDRSLAGAYEQYF. The CDR3 bases are TGTGCCATCAGTGATCGGTCGCTAGCGGGAGCCTACGAGCAGTACTTC.

This clonotype was seen many times. The CDR3 sequence: CASSLEAGNEQFF. Written as DNA, the CDR3 is TGTGCCAGCAGTTTAGAGGCCGGCAATGAGCAGTTCTTC. The chain is built from TRBV12-3 or TRBV12-4 and TRBJ2-1; D is ambiguous. The CDR3 covers 13 residues. Between the trimmed V and J ends, which lost 1 base and 6 bases, there was a span of 7 bases.

This clonotype was observed many times. J is TRBJ2-1 and V is TRBV20-1, with 11 nucleotides matching TRBD1. The CDR3 runs 15 residues. J gave up 4 bases and V 5 bases, and 7 bases lay outside the gene matches. Germline lookup yields CDR1 DFQATT and CDR2 SNEGSKA (reference sequence). CDR3 sequence: CSAPRRDRGYNEQFF. DNA for the CDR3: TGCAGTGCTCCCCGCCGGGACAGGGGGTACAATGAGCAGTTCTTC.

To note about this clonotype: The junction and the germline gene differ at one end; a read error may be behind it. This rearrangement joins TRBV19 to TRBJ1-5; perhaps TRBD1 as D (5 bases). The CDR3 covers 16 residues. Per germline, CDR1 LNHDA and CDR2 SQIVND (reference sequence). CDR3 coding DNA: TGTGCCAATAGTTCTATCTCAGGGAGTAGCAATCAGCCCCAGCATTTT. It codes for CANSSISGSSNQPQHF.

Only a few counts were recorded for this clonotype. The chain carries TRBV20-1 and TRBJ2-7; tentatively, D is TRBD1 or TRBD2 (5 bases each). Trimming took 3 bases from V and 9 from J, leaving 15 bases between them. The germline V gene encodes CDR1 DFQATT and CDR2 SNEGSKA (reference sequence). This CDR3 is 12 amino acids long. The CDR3 loop reads CSARRDGPPQYF. CDR3 DNA sequence: TGCAGTGCTAGGAGGGACGGTCCGCCGCAGTACTTC.

The V gene is TRBV29-1, the J gene TRBJ2-7, with 9 nucleotides matching TRBD1. Germline CDR1 and CDR2: SQVTM and ANQGSEA. Trimming cost V 5 bases and J 1 base; bases outside gene matches: 9. The CDR3 totals 15 residues. This CDR3 is CSVYIGGTGSYEQYF. CDR3 in DNA: TGCAGCGTTTACATAGGCGGGACAGGGTCCTACGAGCAGTACTTC.

Ten or more counts support this clonotype. V gene TRBV20-1 combines with J gene TRBJ2-3; D gene uncertain. V shed 3 bases and J shed 0 bases, with 10 bases lying between them. The germline V gene encodes CDR1 DFQATT and CDR2 SNEGSKA (reference sequence). The CDR3 spans 14 residues. The CDR3 spells CSASRPLSTDTQYF. In DNA, the CDR3 is TGCAGTGCTAGCCGACCACTCAGCACAGATACGCAGTATTTT.

Comments on this clonotype: A much larger clone sits a single nucleotide away, making a read error possible. The rearrangement joins TRBV7-8 to TRBJ2-7; D possibly corresponds to TRBD2 (5 bases). The CDR3 covers 20 residues. Germline CDR1 is SGHVS and CDR2 is FQNEAQ. Trimming removed 4 bases from V and 0 bases from J, with 28 bases in between. The CDR3 DNA reads TGTGCCAGCAGCTCGGCGCGGAGAGAACAGCTAACGACTACCTCCTACGAGCAGTACTTC. Encoded protein: CASSSARREQLTTTSYEQYF.

The genes are TRBV24-1 and TRBJ2-1, with D unresolved. V lost 9 bases, J lost 3 bases, and 11 bases lay in between. From germline, CDR1 is KGHDR and CDR2 SFDVKD. This CDR3 has 13 residues. Here the CDR3 reads CATAASFYNEQFF. The CDR3, as DNA: TGTGCCACCGCGGCGAGTTTCTACAATGAGCAGTTCTTC.

The chain employs TRBV20-1 and TRBJ1-6; D is ambiguous. The V end lost 1 base, the J end lost 5 bases, and 9 bases lay between the germline ends. This CDR3 spans 14 amino acids. Per the germline V gene, CDR1 is DFQATT and CDR2 is SNEGSKA (reference sequence). DNA of the CDR3: TGCAGTGCTAGAGGGACGACCGATAATTCACCCCTCCACTTT. It yields the protein CSARGTTDNSPLHF.